Listed below are T cell receptor beta chains from one sample, sequenced in a study of T cells in Graves' hyperthyroidism and ophthalmopathy. Each CDR3 protein is one row after TCRdb ran MiXCR on the multiplex PCR reads. The sample lists about 400,000 distinct CDR3 sequences, 15% to 19% occurring once. Sequenced material: blood. The receptors were gathered from a woman under 30 with Graves' hyperthyroidism. The CDR3 runs from the conserved cysteine through the conserved F or W. The D gene is left open where the match is weak. Size values are once, few and many counts, or a class for expanded clones, and some rows have none.

D gene: TRBD1
clone size: few
J gene: TRBJ2-1
V gene: TRBV28
CDR3 protein: CASSLPGQGPYNEQFF
CDR3 DNA: TGTGCCAGCAGTTTACCGGGACAGGGGCCCTACAATGAGCAGTTCTTC

D gene: .
clone size: .
J gene: TRBJ2-6
V gene: TRBV20-1
CDR3 protein: CSATENPGANVLTF
CDR3 DNA: TGCAGTGCAACCGAGAATCCGGGGGCCAACGTCCTGACTTTC

D gene: TRBD2
clone size: few
J gene: TRBJ2-1
V gene: TRBV24-1
CDR3 protein: CATSDALAGISYNEQFF
CDR3 DNA: TGTGCCACCAGTGATGCCCTAGCGGGTATTTCCTACAATGAGCAGTTCTTC

D gene: .
clone size: few
J gene: TRBJ1-3
V gene: TRBV20-1
CDR3 protein: CSARGFGTSSGNTIYF
CDR3 DNA: TGCAGTGCTAGAGGTTTCGGGACAAGCTCTGGAAACACCATATATTTT

D gene: TRBD1
clone size: many
J gene: TRBJ1-5
V gene: TRBV24-1
CDR3 protein: CATSDTTGGDQPQHF
CDR3 DNA: TGTGCCACCAGTGACACCACAGGGGGCGATCAGCCCCAGCATTTT

D gene: .
clone size: many
J gene: TRBJ2-7
V gene: TRBV20-1
CDR3 protein: CSASGSSYEQYF
CDR3 DNA: TGCAGTGCTAGCGGCAGCTCCTACGAGCAGTACTTC

D gene: TRBD1
clone size: .
J gene: TRBJ2-7
V gene: TRBV27
CDR3 protein: CASSIAGQGFYEQYF
CDR3 DNA: TGTGCCAGCAGTATCGCTGGACAGGGATTTTACGAGCAGTACTTC

D gene: TRBD2
clone size: many
J gene: TRBJ2-1
V gene: TRBV5-1
CDR3 protein: CASSNGLAGNNEQFF
CDR3 DNA: TGCGCCAGCAGCAATGGACTAGCGGGAAACAATGAGCAGTTCTTC

D gene: TRBD1
clone size: few
J gene: TRBJ2-7
V gene: TRBV29-1
CDR3 protein: CSVVGTGFYEQYF
CDR3 DNA: TGCAGCGTTGTCGGGACAGGGTTTTACGAGCAGTACTTC

D gene: .
clone size: few
J gene: TRBJ2-2
V gene: TRBV19
CDR3 protein: CGSSAGTGELFF
CDR3 DNA: TGTGGCTCTTCGGCGGGGACCGGGGAGCTGTTTTTT

D gene: TRBD2
clone size: many
J gene: TRBJ2-1
V gene: TRBV9
CDR3 protein: CASGAGGYNEQFF
CDR3 DNA: TGTGCCAGCGGGGCGGGGGGTTACAATGAGCAGTTCTTC

D gene: .
clone size: once
J gene: TRBJ2-2
V gene: TRBV7-9
CDR3 protein: CASSLVVGVYTGELFF
CDR3 DNA: TGTGCCAGCAGCTTAGTCGTCGGGGTATACACCGGGGAGCTGTTTTTC

D gene: .
clone size: many
J gene: TRBJ1-5
V gene: TRBV20-1
CDR3 protein: CSAQRTKRGQPQHF
CDR3 DNA: TGCAGTGCTCAAAGGACCAAGCGGGGTCAGCCCCAGCATTTT

D gene: .
clone size: few
J gene: TRBJ2-4
V gene: TRBV6-1
CDR3 protein: CASSSPAGLAKNIQYF
CDR3 DNA: TGTGCCAGCAGTTCCCCGGCGGGACTAGCCAAAAACATTCAGTACTTC

D gene: .
clone size: few
J gene: TRBJ2-1
V gene: TRBV7-3
CDR3 protein: CASSLPLGGYNEQFF
CDR3 DNA: TGTGCCAGCAGCTTACCTCTCGGCGGCTACAATGAGCAGTTCTTC

D gene: TRBD1
clone size: many
J gene: TRBJ2-7
V gene: TRBV4-1
CDR3 protein: CASSQGSGQGAYEQYF
CDR3 DNA: TGCGCCAGCAGCCAAGGTTCGGGACAGGGTGCCTACGAGCAGTACTTC

D gene: TRBD1
clone size: many
J gene: TRBJ1-2
V gene: TRBV18
CDR3 protein: CASSPPGQGANYGYTF
CDR3 DNA: TGTGCCAGCTCACCACCCGGACAGGGGGCGAACTATGGCTACACCTTC

D gene: TRBD2
clone size: .
J gene: TRBJ2-5
V gene: TRBV20-1
CDR3 protein: CSAIKTSGDRYF
CDR3 DNA: TGCAGTGCTATAAAGACTAGCGGAGACAGGTACTTC

D gene: .
clone size: few
J gene: TRBJ2-1
V gene: TRBV19
CDR3 protein: CASSILGNYGGNEQFF
CDR3 DNA: TGTGCCAGTAGTATCCTTGGCAACTACGGGGGCAATGAGCAGTTCTTC

D gene: TRBD1
clone size: few
J gene: TRBJ2-6
V gene: TRBV5-1
CDR3 protein: CASRLTGYSGANVLTF
CDR3 DNA: TGCGCCAGCAGGCTGACAGGGTACTCTGGGGCCAACGTCCTGACTTTC

D gene: .
clone size: .
J gene: TRBJ1-1
V gene: TRBV6-2/TRBV6-3
CDR3 protein: CASTPPQGNTEAFF
CDR3 DNA: TGTGCCAGCACTCCGCCCCAGGGGAACACTGAAGCTTTCTTT

D gene: .
clone size: few
J gene: TRBJ1-1
V gene: TRBV11-2
CDR3 protein: CASSLRQINTEAFF
CDR3 DNA: TGTGCCAGCAGCTTACGTCAGATTAACACTGAAGCTTTCTTT

D gene: .
clone size: many
J gene: TRBJ1-5
V gene: TRBV3-1
CDR3 protein: CASSQFSGDQPQHF
CDR3 DNA: TGTGCCAGCAGCCAATTTAGCGGAGATCAGCCCCAGCATTTT

D gene: .
clone size: few
J gene: TRBJ2-7
V gene: TRBV4-3
CDR3 protein: CASSQDSSLEDEQYF
CDR3 DNA: TGCGCCAGCAGCCAAGATTCTAGTTTAGAGGACGAGCAGTACTTC

D gene: TRBD1
clone size: many
J gene: TRBJ2-7
V gene: TRBV7-2
CDR3 protein: CASSSGARGTYEQYF
CDR3 DNA: TGTGCCAGCAGCTCAGGAGCCAGGGGGACCTACGAGCAGTACTTC

D gene: .
clone size: few
J gene: TRBJ1-5
V gene: TRBV4-1
CDR3 protein: CASSQEGQGGSQPQHF
CDR3 DNA: TGCGCCAGCAGCCAAGAGGGTCAGGGTGGTAGTCAGCCCCAGCATTTT

D gene: TRBD1
clone size: many
J gene: TRBJ2-3
V gene: TRBV11-2
CDR3 protein: CASGTGTGYTDTQYF
CDR3 DNA: TGTGCCAGCGGAACCGGGACAGGGTACACAGATACGCAGTATTTT

D gene: TRBD2
clone size: many
J gene: TRBJ2-2
V gene: TRBV3-1
CDR3 protein: CASSLLAPGLPNTGELFF
CDR3 DNA: TGTGCCAGCAGCCTACTCGCGCCGGGACTACCTAACACCGGGGAGCTGTTTTTT

D gene: .
clone size: many
J gene: TRBJ2-3
V gene: TRBV20-1
CDR3 protein: CSAPQGALTDTQYF
CDR3 DNA: TGCAGTGCACCACAGGGAGCCCTCACAGATACGCAGTATTTT

D gene: .
clone size: many
J gene: TRBJ1-5
V gene: TRBV6-2/TRBV6-3
CDR3 protein: CASSYVGSGQPQHF
CDR3 DNA: TGTGCCAGCAGTTACGTGGGGAGCGGTCAGCCCCAGCATTTT

D gene: .
clone size: many
J gene: TRBJ1-6
V gene: TRBV28
CDR3 protein: CASSFGQSLHF
CDR3 DNA: TGTGCCAGCAGTTTCGGGCAGTCCCTCCACTTT

D gene: TRBD2
clone size: few
J gene: TRBJ2-7
V gene: TRBV14
CDR3 protein: CASSQALTSGEQYF
CDR3 DNA: TGTGCCAGCAGCCAAGCTCTGACTAGCGGCGAGCAGTACTTC

D gene: .
clone size: many
J gene: TRBJ2-7
V gene: TRBV27
CDR3 protein: CASSLSVGDEQYF
CDR3 DNA: TGTGCCAGCAGTTTATCTGTTGGGGACGAGCAGTACTTC

D gene: .
clone size: .
J gene: TRBJ2-6
V gene: TRBV6-5
CDR3 protein: CASSYLSPSGANVLTF
CDR3 DNA: TGTGCCAGCAGTTACTTATCCCCCTCTGGGGCCAACGTCCTGACTTTC

D gene: TRBD1
clone size: many
J gene: TRBJ1-5
V gene: TRBV20-1
CDR3 protein: CSARASMDRGSNQPQHF
CDR3 DNA: TGCAGTGCTAGAGCTTCAATGGACAGGGGGAGCAATCAGCCCCAGCATTTT

D gene: .
clone size: .
J gene: TRBJ1-5
V gene: TRBV19
CDR3 protein: CASTIRAFGNQPQHF
CDR3 DNA: TGTGCCAGTACTATTAGAGCGTTTGGCAATCAGCCCCAGCATTTT

D gene: .
clone size: many
J gene: TRBJ2-7
V gene: TRBV7-2
CDR3 protein: CASSRDSISYEQYF
CDR3 DNA: TGTGCCAGCAGCCGGGACTCTATCTCCTACGAGCAGTACTTC

D gene: TRBD1
clone size: many
J gene: TRBJ1-2
V gene: TRBV12-3/TRBV12-4
CDR3 protein: CASSSGTGTYRAF
CDR3 DNA: TGTGCCAGCAGCTCGGGGACAGGGACGTACAGGGCCTTC

D gene: .
clone size: .
J gene: TRBJ2-5
V gene: TRBV10-3
CDR3 protein: CAIARATRETQYF
CDR3 DNA: TGTGCCATCGCTAGGGCTACTCGGGAGACCCAGTACTTC

D gene: .
clone size: many
J gene: TRBJ2-1
V gene: TRBV12-3/TRBV12-4
CDR3 protein: CASRIAGTNYNEQFF
CDR3 DNA: TGTGCCAGCAGGATTGCCGGGACCAACTACAATGAGCAGTTCTTC

D gene: .
clone size: .
J gene: TRBJ2-4
V gene: TRBV6-7
CDR3 protein: CASSPKRGSENIQYF
CDR3 DNA: TGTGCCAGCAGTCCCAAGAGGGGGTCGGAAAACATTCAGTACTTC

D gene: .
clone size: few
J gene: TRBJ1-6
V gene: TRBV6-2/TRBV6-3
CDR3 protein: CASSYSSSGNSPLHF
CDR3 DNA: TGTGCCAGCAGTTACTCATCGTCTGGGAATTCACCCCTCCACTTT

D gene: TRBD1
clone size: few
J gene: TRBJ2-7
V gene: TRBV6-5
CDR3 protein: CASSYSSGQGAYEQYF
CDR3 DNA: TGTGCCAGCAGTTACTCGTCGGGACAGGGGGCCTACGAGCAGTACTTC

D gene: .
clone size: many
J gene: TRBJ1-1
V gene: TRBV18
CDR3 protein: CASSPSAVPNTEAFF
CDR3 DNA: TGTGCCAGCTCACCGTCTGCAGTCCCGAACACTGAAGCTTTCTTT

D gene: TRBD2
clone size: many
J gene: TRBJ2-7
V gene: TRBV4-3
CDR3 protein: CASSQDLRGGAYEQYF
CDR3 DNA: TGCGCCAGCAGCCAAGATTTACGCGGGGGGGCCTACGAGCAGTACTTC

D gene: TRBD1
clone size: .
J gene: TRBJ1-6
V gene: TRBV5-6
CDR3 protein: CASSSPQGINNSPLHF
CDR3 DNA: TGTGCCAGCAGCTCCCCACAGGGGATAAATAATTCACCCCTCCACTTT

D gene: .
clone size: many
J gene: TRBJ2-3
V gene: TRBV5-1
CDR3 protein: CASSSGSIASTDTQYF
CDR3 DNA: TGCGCCAGCAGCTCCGGGAGTATCGCTAGCACAGATACGCAGTATTTT

D gene: TRBD1
clone size: .
J gene: TRBJ1-4
V gene: TRBV4-1
CDR3 protein: CASSRGQGAGNEKLFF
CDR3 DNA: TGCGCCAGCAGCCGCGGACAGGGGGCTGGTAATGAAAAACTGTTTTTT

D gene: .
clone size: many
J gene: TRBJ1-5
V gene: TRBV20-1
CDR3 protein: CSARSRGGLSNQPQHF
CDR3 DNA: TGCAGTGCTAGGTCCAGAGGTGGGTTAAGCAATCAGCCCCAGCATTTT

D gene: .
clone size: few
J gene: TRBJ2-1
V gene: TRBV12-3/TRBV12-4
CDR3 protein: CASTKSRSNEQFF
CDR3 DNA: TGTGCCAGCACCAAGTCCCGGAGCAATGAGCAGTTCTTC

D gene: TRBD1
clone size: .
J gene: TRBJ1-2
V gene: TRBV12-3/TRBV12-4
CDR3 protein: CASSPGQVPSYGYTF
CDR3 DNA: TGTGCCAGCAGCCCGGGACAGGTCCCCTCGTATGGCTACACCTTC

D gene: TRBD1
clone size: many
J gene: TRBJ1-1
V gene: TRBV12-3/TRBV12-4
CDR3 protein: CASKPTGANTEAFF
CDR3 DNA: TGTGCCAGCAAGCCAACAGGGGCGAACACTGAAGCTTTCTTT

D gene: .
clone size: many
J gene: TRBJ2-7
V gene: TRBV27
CDR3 protein: CASSYQGLPGNEQYF
CDR3 DNA: TGTGCCAGCAGTTACCAGGGCCTCCCGGGAAACGAGCAGTACTTC

D gene: .
clone size: many
J gene: TRBJ2-5
V gene: TRBV20-1
CDR3 protein: CSADLWQETQYF
CDR3 DNA: TGCAGTGCTGATCTATGGCAAGAGACCCAGTACTTC

D gene: .
clone size: few
J gene: TRBJ2-5
V gene: TRBV18
CDR3 protein: CASSPGISETQYF
CDR3 DNA: TGTGCCAGCTCCCCCGGGATTTCAGAGACCCAGTACTTC

D gene: TRBD1
clone size: many
J gene: TRBJ1-2
V gene: TRBV18
CDR3 protein: CASSPPAGQKYGYTF
CDR3 DNA: TGTGCCAGCTCACCACCTGCGGGACAGAAATATGGCTACACCTTC

D gene: .
clone size: few
J gene: TRBJ2-1
V gene: TRBV5-4
CDR3 protein: CASRSTRQSSYNEQFF
CDR3 DNA: TGTGCCAGCAGATCGACCCGACAGTCCTCTTACAATGAGCAGTTCTTC

D gene: TRBD2
clone size: .
J gene: TRBJ2-7
V gene: TRBV7-8
CDR3 protein: CASSSGLAASSYEQYF
CDR3 DNA: TGTGCCAGCAGCTCAGGACTAGCGGCCTCCTCCTACGAGCAGTACTTC